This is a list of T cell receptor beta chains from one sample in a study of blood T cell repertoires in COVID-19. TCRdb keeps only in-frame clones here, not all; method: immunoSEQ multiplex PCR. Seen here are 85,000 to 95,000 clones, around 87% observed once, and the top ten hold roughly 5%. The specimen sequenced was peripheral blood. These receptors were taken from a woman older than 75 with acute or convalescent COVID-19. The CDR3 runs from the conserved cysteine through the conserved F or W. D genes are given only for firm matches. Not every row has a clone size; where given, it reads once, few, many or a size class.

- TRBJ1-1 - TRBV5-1 CASSRDPTGTEAFF TGCGCCAGCAGCCGAGACCCCACGGGGACTGAAGCTTTCTTT
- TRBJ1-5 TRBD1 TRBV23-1 CASSLRGQSRKPQHF TGCGCCAGCAGTCTGCGGGGACAGTCCAGGAAGCCCCAGCATTTT
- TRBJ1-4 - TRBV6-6 CASIRRWTATTNEKLFF TGTGCCAGCATTCGAAGGTGGACAGCTACAACTAATGAAAAACTGTTTTTT
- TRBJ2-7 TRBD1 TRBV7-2 CASTETGVIYEQYF TGTGCCAGCACCGAAACAGGGGTGATTTACGAGCAGTACTTC
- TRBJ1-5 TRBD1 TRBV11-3 CASSQAMDRDNQPQHF TGTGCCAGCAGCCAGGCAATGGACAGGGATAATCAGCCCCAGCATTTT
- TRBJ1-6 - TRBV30 CAWSTLQGFSPLHF TGTGCCTGGAGCACATTACAGGGTTTTTCACCCCTCCACTTT
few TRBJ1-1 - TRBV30 CAWSVTGTPGAFF TGTGCCTGGAGTGTAACTGGGACTCCGGGAGCTTTCTTT
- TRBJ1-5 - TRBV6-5 CASSYSGDSNQPQHF TGTGCCAGCAGTTACTCAGGGGATAGCAATCAGCCCCAGCATTTT
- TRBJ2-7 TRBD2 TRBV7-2 CASSSGLVSYEQYF TGTGCCAGCAGCTCTGGACTAGTCTCCTACGAGCAGTACTTC
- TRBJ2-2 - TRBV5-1 CATQGGAGTGELFF TGCGCCACGCAGGGGGGAGCTGGCACCGGGGAGCTGTTTTTT
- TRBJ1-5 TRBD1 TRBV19 CASSIEAFGTGGNRPQHF TGTGCCAGTAGTATAGAGGCGTTCGGGACAGGGGGGAATCGGCCCCAGCATTTT
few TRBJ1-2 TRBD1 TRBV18 CASSPSTGNNYGYTF TGTGCCAGCTCACCTTCGACAGGGAACAACTATGGCTACACCTTC
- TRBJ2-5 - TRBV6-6 CASSSDRQTQYF TGTGCCAGCAGTTCAGACAGACAGACCCAGTACTTC
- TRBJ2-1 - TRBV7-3 CASSGDSAGEQFF TGTGCCAGCAGCGGGGACTCAGCCGGTGAGCAGTTCTTC
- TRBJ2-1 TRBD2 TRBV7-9 CASSERTSGNNEQFF TGTGCCAGCAGCGAGAGGACTAGCGGTAACAATGAGCAGTTCTTC
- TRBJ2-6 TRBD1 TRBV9 CASSPDPGGGGANVLTF TGTGCCAGCAGCCCGGATCCAGGGGGCGGTGGGGCCAACGTCCTGACTTTC
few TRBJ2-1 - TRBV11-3 CASSPVLASAYNEQFF TGTGCCAGCAGCCCCGTCCTAGCGTCCGCCTACAATGAGCAGTTCTTC
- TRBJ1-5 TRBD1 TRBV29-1 CSAGQGAFQPQHF TGCAGCGCCGGACAGGGGGCTTTCCAGCCCCAGCATTTT
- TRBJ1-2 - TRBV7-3 CASSLGGTGLTPYGYTF TGTGCCAGCAGCTTAGGGGGGACGGGACTCACACCCTATGGCTACACCTTC
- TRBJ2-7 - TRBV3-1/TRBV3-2 CASSQDPYYEQYF TGTGCCAGCAGCCAAGACCCCTACTACGAGCAGTACTTC
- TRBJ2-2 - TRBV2 CASSAQGTGELFF TGTGCCAGCAGCGCACAGGGTACCGGGGAGCTGTTTTTT
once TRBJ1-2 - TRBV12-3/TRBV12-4 CASSFWGVGYTF TGTGCCAGCAGTTTTTGGGGAGTGGGCTACACCTTC
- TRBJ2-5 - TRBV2 CASSTGETQYF TGTGCCAGCAGTACAGGAGAGACCCAGTACTTC
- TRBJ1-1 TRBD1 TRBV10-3 CATGQGGSEAFF TGTGCCACAGGACAGGGGGGATCTGAAGCTTTCTTT
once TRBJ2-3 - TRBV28 CASSPWASRADTQYF TGTGCCAGCAGTCCCTGGGCCTCGAGGGCAGATACGCAGTATTTT
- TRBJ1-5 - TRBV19 CASRAGMGNQPQHF TGTGCCAGTAGAGCAGGGATGGGCAATCAGCCCCAGCATTTT
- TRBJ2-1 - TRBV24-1 CATSDGRGGRYNEQFF TGTGCCACCAGTGATGGAAGGGGAGGACGGTACAATGAGCAGTTCTTC
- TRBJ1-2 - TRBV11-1 CASKGSYGYTF TGTGCCAGCAAAGGGAGCTATGGCTACACCTTC
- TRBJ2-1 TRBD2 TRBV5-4 CASSSEASGGNEQFF TGTGCCAGCAGTTCGGAGGCTAGCGGGGGAAATGAGCAGTTCTTC
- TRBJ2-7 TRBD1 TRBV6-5 CASKGTGDSYEQYF TGTGCCAGCAAAGGGACAGGGGACTCCTACGAGCAGTACTTC
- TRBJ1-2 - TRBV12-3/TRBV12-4 CASSLGSPHGYTF TGTGCCAGCAGTTTGGGCAGTCCTCATGGCTACACCTTC
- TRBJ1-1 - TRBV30 CAWSGDSTEAFF TGTGCCTGGAGCGGTGACAGCACTGAAGCTTTCTTT
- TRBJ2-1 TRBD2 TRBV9 CASSPGTSINEQFF TGTGCCAGCAGCCCGGGGACTAGCATTAATGAGCAGTTCTTC
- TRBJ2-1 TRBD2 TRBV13 CASSTGTSGALYNEQFF TGTGCCAGCAGCACCGGGACTAGCGGGGCTCTCTACAATGAGCAGTTCTTC
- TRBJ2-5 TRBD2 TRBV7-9 CASSLGLAGGETQYF TGTGCCAGCAGCTTAGGTCTAGCGGGGGGAGAGACCCAGTACTTC
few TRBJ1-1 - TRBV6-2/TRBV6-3 CASSYSETEAFF TGTGCCAGCAGTTACTCGGAGACTGAAGCTTTCTTT
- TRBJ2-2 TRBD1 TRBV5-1 CASSQGQGAGELFF TGCGCCAGCAGCCAAGGACAGGGGGCCGGGGAGCTGTTTTTT
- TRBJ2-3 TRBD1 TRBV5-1 CASSQGQETDTQYF TGCGCCAGCAGCCAGGGACAGGAGACAGATACGCAGTATTTT
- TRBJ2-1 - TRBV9 CASSPPGVGEQFF TGTGCCAGCAGCCCCCCGGGGGTCGGGGAGCAGTTCTTC
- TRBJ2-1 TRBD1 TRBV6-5 CASSYSPTGINEQFF TGTGCCAGCAGTTACTCGCCGACAGGGATAAATGAGCAGTTCTTC
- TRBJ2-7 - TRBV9 CASSEGHQPYEQYF TGTGCCAGCAGCGAGGGACACCAACCCTACGAGCAGTACTTC
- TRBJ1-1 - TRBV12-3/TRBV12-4 CASSGNRVEAFF TGTGCCAGCAGTGGAAACAGGGTTGAAGCTTTCTTT
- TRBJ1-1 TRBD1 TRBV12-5 CASGQDRGNTEAFF TGTGCTAGTGGTCAAGACAGGGGGAACACTGAAGCTTTCTTT